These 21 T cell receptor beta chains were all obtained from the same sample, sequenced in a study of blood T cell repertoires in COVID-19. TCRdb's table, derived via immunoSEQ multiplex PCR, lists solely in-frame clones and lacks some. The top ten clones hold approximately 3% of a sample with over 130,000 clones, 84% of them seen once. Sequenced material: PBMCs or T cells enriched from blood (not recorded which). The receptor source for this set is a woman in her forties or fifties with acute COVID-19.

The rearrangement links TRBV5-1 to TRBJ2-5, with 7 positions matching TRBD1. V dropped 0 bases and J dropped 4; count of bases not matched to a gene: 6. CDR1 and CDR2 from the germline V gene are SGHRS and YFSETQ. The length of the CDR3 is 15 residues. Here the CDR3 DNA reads TGCGCCAGCAGCTTGGATACAGGGGTGGGAGAGACCCAGTACTTC. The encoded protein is CASSLDTGVGETQYF.

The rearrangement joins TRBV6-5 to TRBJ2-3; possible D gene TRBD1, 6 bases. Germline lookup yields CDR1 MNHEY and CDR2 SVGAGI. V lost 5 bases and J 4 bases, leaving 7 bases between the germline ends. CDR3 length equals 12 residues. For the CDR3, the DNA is TGTGCCAGCAGTACAGGGCCAGATACGCAGTATTTT. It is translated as CASSTGPDTQYF.

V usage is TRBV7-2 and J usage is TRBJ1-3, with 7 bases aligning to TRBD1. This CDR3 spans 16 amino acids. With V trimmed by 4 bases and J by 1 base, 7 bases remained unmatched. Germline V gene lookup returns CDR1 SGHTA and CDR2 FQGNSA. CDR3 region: CASSSDRPRSGNTIYF. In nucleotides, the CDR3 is TGTGCCAGCAGCTCGGACAGGCCTCGGTCTGGAAACACCATATATTTT.

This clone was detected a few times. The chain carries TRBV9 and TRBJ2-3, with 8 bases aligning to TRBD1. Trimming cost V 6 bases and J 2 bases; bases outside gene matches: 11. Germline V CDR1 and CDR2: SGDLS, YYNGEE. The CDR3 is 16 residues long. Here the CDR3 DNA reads TGTGCCAGCACCCAGGGGGCGGCGGACCCCACAGATACGCAGTATTTT. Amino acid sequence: CASTQGAADPTDTQYF.

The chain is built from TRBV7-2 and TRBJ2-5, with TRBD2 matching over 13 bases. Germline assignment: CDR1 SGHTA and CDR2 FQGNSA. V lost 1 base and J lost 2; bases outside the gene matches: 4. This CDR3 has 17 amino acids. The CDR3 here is CASSLVAGLAGQETQYF. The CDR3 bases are TGTGCCAGCAGCTTAGTGGCGGGACTAGCGGGACAAGAGACCCAGTACTTC.

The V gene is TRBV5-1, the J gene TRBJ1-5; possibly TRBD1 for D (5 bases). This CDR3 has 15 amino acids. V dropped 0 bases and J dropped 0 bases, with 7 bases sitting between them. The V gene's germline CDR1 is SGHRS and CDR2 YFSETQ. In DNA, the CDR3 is TGCGCCAGCAGCTTGGAGGGGTATAGCAATCAGCCCCAGCATTTT. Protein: CASSLEGYSNQPQHF. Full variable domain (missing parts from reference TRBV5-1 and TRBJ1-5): KAGVTQTPRYLIKTRGQQVTLSCSPISGHRSVSWYQQTPGQGLQFLFEYFSETQRNKGNFPGRFSGRQFSNSRSEMNVSTLELGDSALYLCASSLEGYSNQPQHFGDGTRLSIL.

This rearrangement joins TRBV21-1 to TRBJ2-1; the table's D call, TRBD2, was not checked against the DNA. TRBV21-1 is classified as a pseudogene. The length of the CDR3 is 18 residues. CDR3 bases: TGTGCCAGCAGCAACCTGGGACTAGCGGGAGCAGGCTACAATGAGCAGTTCTTC. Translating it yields CASSNLGLAGAGYNEQFF.

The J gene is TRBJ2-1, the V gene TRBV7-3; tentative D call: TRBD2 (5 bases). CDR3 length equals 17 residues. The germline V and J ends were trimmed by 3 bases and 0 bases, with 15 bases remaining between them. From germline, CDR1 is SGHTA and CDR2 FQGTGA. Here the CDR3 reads CASSFAGRQSSYNEQFF. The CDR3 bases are TGTGCCAGCAGCTTCGCGGGTCGCCAGAGCTCCTACAATGAGCAGTTCTTC.

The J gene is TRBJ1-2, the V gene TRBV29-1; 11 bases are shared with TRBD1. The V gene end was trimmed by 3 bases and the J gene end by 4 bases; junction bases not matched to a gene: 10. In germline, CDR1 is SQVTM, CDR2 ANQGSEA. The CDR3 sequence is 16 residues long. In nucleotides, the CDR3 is TGCAGCGTTGAGGGACAGGGGGGGTCTGGAGGCTATGGCTACACCTTC. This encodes CSVEGQGGSGGYGYTF.

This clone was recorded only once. The CDR3 spells CASSSRDSAGNTIYF. The CDR3 DNA sequence: TGTGCCAGCAGCTCCCGGGACAGCGCTGGAAACACCATATATTTT. The chain has TRBV5-4 and TRBJ1-3, with 7 bases lining up with TRBD1. Germline trimming cut 3 bases from V and 2 bases from J; bases unmatched to any gene: 5. The CDR3 runs 15 residues. The germline gives CDR1 SGHNT, CDR2 YYREEE (reference sequence).

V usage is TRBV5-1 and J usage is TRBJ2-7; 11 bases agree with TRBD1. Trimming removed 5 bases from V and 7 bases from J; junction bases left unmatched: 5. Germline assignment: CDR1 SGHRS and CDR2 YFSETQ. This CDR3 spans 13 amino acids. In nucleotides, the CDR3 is TGCGCCAGCAGACAAGGGACAGGGGGAGAGCAGTACTTC. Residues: CASRQGTGGEQYF.

This CDR3 reads CASSQELAGADTQYF. CDR3 in DNA: TGTGCCAGCAGCCAAGAACTAGCGGGGGCAGATACGCAGTATTTT. This chain links TRBV4-2 with TRBJ2-3; 11 nucleotides agree with TRBD2. Trimming removed 0 bases from V and 4 bases from J; junction bases left unmatched: 0. The CDR3 extends over 15 amino acids. Germline values: CDR1 LGHNA, CDR2 YNFKEQ.

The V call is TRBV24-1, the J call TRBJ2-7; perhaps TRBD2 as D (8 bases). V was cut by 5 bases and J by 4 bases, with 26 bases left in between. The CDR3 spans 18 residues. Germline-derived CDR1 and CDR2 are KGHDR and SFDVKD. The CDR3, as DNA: TGTGCCACCAGTGGTCCGGGACTAGGAGGGGGCCGACAATACGAGCAGTACTTC. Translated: CATSGPGLGGGRQYEQYF.

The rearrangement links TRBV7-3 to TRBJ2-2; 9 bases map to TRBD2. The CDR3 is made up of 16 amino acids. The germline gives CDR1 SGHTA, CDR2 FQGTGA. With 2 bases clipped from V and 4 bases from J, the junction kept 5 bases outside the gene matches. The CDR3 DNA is TGTGCCAGCAGCTTACGAGCGGGAGGAGGCACCGGGGAGCTGTTTTTT. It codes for CASSLRAGGGTGELFF. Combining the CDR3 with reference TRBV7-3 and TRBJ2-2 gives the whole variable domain GAGVSQTPSNKVTEKGKYVELRCDPISGHTALYWYRQSLGQGPEFLIYFQGTGAADDSGLPNDRFFAVRPEGSVSTLKIQRTERGDSAVYLCASSLRAGGGTGELFFGEGSRLTVL.

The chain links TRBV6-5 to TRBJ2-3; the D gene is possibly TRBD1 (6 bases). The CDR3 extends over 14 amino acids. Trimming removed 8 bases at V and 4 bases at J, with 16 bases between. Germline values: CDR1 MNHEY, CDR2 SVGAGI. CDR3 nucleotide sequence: TGTGCCAGCGTGCAACAGGGATACCCAGATACGCAGTATTTT. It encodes CASVQQGYPDTQYF.

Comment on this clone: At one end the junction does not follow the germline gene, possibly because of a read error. CDR3 amino acids: CASSLAGQAQHF. DNA of the CDR3: TGTGCCAGCAGTTTAGCGGGTCAGGCCCAGCATTTT. This sequence joins TRBV28 and TRBJ1-5; D not certain. CDR1 is MDHEN, CDR2 SYDVKM, per germline. The CDR3 sequence is 12 residues long. Based on the CDR3 plus reference TRBV28 and TRBJ1-5, the full variable domain is DVKVTQSSRYLVKRTGEKVFLECVQDMDHENMFWYRQDPGLGLRLIYFSYDVKMKEKGDIPEGYSVSREKKERFSLILESASTNQTSMYLCASSLAGQAQHFGDGTRLSIL.

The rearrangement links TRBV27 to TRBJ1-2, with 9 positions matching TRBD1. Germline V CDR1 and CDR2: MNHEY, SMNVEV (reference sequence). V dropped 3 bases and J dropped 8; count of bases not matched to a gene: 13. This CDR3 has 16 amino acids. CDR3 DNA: TGTGCCAGCAGTTTGGGCGCCGGGACAGGGAGCGGGGGCTACACCTTC. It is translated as CASSLGAGTGSGGYTF.

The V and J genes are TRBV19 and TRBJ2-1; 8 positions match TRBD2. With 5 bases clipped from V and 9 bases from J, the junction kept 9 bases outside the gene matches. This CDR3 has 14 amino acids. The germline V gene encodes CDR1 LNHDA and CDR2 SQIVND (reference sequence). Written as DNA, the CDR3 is TGTGCCAGTAGTCATGGTAGCGGGAACGGTGAGCAGTTCTTC. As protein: CASSHGSGNGEQFF.

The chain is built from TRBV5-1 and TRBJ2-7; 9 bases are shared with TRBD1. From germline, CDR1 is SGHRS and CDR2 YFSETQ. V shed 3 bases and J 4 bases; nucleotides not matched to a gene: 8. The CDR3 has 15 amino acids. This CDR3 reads CASSWTGVGVYEQYF. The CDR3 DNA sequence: TGCGCCAGCAGCTGGACAGGGGTAGGGGTTTACGAGCAGTACTTC.

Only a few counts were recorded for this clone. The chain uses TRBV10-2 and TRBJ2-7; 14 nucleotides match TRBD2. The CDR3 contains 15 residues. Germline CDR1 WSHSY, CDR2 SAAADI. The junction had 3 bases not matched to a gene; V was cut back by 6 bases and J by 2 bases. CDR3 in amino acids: CASRGTSGRPYEQYF. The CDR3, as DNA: TGCGCCAGCAGGGGGACTAGCGGGAGACCCTACGAGCAGTACTTC.

The CDR3 reads CASSIDLGARSPCEQFF. The CDR3, as DNA: TGTGCCAGTAGTATAGATCTAGGGGCCCGTTCACCTTGTGAGCAGTTCTTC. The chain couples TRBV19 to TRBJ2-1; D is perhaps TRBD1 (5 bases). The length of the CDR3 is 17 residues. Looked up from germline, CDR1 is LNHDA and CDR2 is SQIVND (reference sequence). V gave up 0 bases and J gave up 9 bases, with 21 bases separating them. The whole variable domain, remainder taken from reference TRBV19 and TRBJ2-1, is DGGITQSPKYLFRKEGQNVTLSCEQNLNHDAMYWYRQDPGQGLRLIYYSQIVNDFQKGDIAEGYSVSREKKESFPLTVTSAQKNPTAFYLCASSIDLGARSPCEQFFGPGTRLTVL.